Reported below is one T cell receptor beta chain. The antigen is unknown. Cultured CD4+ T cell DNA was sequenced using the Oncomine TCR Beta short-read assay. CD4+ T cells were cultured, and genomic DNA was extracted from them. TCRdb reanalysed the PCR reads using MiXCR and keeps one entry per CDR3 protein. The data show more than 10,000 distinct CDR3 sequences, 25% to 30% seen once. Treatment: roughly 11-day PBMC culture with coronavirus spike peptide pools or control peptides (ViraFEST assay). Harvesting of the unexposed donor's CD4+ T cells predated the COVID-19 pandemic (2011-2018). These data are taken from a study of vaccination and CD4 T cells after COVID-19. CDR1 and CDR2 from the germline V gene are KGHDR and SFDVKD. The CDR3 is 18 amino acids. The junction had 15 bases not matched to a gene; V was cut back by 9 bases and J by 3 bases.

The sequenced sample consisted of CD4+ T cells from blood, cultured in vitro. The V gene is TRBV24-1, the J gene TRBJ2-2, with 10 bases aligning to TRBD2. The TCR originated in a human donor in good health. This chain's CDR3 is CATGRGLAGVRDTGELFF. DNA for the CDR3: TGTGCCACCGGGAGAGGGCTAGCGGGAGTCAGGGACACCGGGGAGCTGTTTTTT.